This T cell receptor (beta chain) was identified during a study of CD8+ T cells in alopecia areata. Treatment specified: oral pan-JAK inhibitor, 5-10 mg twice daily. The authors extracted RNA and reverse transcribed it into cDNA as the sequencing template. Measured with immunoSEQ multiplex PCR; TCRdb has only the in-frame clones, and not every one. The sample lists about 200,000 clones; roughly two fifths were seen once. This sample comprised CD4+ T cells sorted from blood, obtained at approximately week 31, from a patient treated with tofacitinib. This sequence was found in a human donor with alopecia areata.

CDR3 nucleotides: TGTGCCAGCTTAGTAGGGGCCACAGATACGCAGTATTTT. Encoded protein: CASLVGATDTQYF. The rearrangement joins TRBV2 to TRBJ2-3; D possibly corresponds to TRBD1 (5 bases). CDR1 is SNHLY, CDR2 FYNNEI, per germline. V lost 8 bases and J 2 bases, leaving 11 bases between the germline ends. The CDR3 is 13 residues long.